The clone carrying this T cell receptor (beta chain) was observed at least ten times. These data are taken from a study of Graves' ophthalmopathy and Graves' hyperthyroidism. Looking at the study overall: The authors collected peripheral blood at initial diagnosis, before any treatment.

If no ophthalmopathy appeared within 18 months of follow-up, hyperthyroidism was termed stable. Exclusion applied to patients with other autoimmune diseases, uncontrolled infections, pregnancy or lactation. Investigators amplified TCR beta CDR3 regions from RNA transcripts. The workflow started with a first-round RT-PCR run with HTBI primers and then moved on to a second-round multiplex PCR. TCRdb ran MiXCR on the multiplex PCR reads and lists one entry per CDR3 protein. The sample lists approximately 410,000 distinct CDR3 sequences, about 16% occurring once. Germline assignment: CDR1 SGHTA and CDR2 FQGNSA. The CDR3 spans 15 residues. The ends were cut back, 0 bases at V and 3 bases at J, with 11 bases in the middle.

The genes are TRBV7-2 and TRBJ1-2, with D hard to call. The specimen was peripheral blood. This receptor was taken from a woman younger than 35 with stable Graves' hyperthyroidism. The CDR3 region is CASSLAWDVYYGYTF. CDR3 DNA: TGTGCCAGCAGCTTAGCGTGGGATGTTTACTATGGCTACACCTTC.